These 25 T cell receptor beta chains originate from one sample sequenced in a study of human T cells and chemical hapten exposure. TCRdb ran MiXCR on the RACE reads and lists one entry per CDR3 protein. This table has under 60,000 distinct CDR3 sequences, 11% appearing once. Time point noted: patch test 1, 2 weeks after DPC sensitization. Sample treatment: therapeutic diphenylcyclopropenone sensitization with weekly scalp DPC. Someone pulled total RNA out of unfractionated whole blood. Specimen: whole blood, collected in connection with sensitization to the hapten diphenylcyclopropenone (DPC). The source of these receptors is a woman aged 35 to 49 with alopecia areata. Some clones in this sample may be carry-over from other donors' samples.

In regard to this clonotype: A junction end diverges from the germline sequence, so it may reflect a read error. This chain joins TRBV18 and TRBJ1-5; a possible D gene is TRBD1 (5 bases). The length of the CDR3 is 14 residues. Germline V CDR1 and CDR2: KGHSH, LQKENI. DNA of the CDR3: TGTGTCAGCTCACCAGCAGGGAACAATCAGCCCCAGCATTTT. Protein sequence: CVSSPAGNNQPQHF.

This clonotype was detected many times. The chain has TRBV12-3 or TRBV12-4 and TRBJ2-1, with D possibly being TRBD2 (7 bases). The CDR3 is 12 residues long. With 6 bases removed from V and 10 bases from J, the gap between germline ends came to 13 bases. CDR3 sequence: CASSGGPGEQFF. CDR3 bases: TGTGCCAGCAGCGGGGGGCCCGGGGAGCAGTTCTTC.

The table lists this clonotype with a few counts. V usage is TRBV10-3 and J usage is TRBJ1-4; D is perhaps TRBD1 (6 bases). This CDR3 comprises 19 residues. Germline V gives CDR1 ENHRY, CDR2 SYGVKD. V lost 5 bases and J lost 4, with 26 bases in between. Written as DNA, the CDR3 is TGTGCCATCAGTCCTGCACCTGGGGGGGCTGGAATCGGTAATGAAAAACTGTTTTTT. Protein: CAISPAPGGAGIGNEKLFF.

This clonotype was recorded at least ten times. CDR3 DNA: TGTGCCAGCAGCTCGATGGTGGGGAATCAGCCCCAGCATTTT. It translates to CASSSMVGNQPQHF. The chain has TRBV7-2 and TRBJ1-5, with unresolved D. The CDR3 length is 14 residues. Germline CDR1 SGHTA, CDR2 FQGNSA. Trimming removed 4 bases from V and 4 bases from J, with 11 bases in between.

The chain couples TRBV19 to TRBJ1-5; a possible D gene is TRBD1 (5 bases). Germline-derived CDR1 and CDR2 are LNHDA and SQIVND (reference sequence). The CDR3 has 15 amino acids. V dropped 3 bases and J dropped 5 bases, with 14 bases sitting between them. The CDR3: CASSMGQSLYQPQHF. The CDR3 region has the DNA TGTGCCAGTAGTATGGGGCAGTCCCTTTATCAGCCCCAGCATTTT.

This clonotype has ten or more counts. This CDR3 is CASRPGQGRQFF. The CDR3 DNA sequence: TGTGCCAGCAGACCTGGACAGGGAAGGCAGTTCTTC. The chain is built from TRBV12-3 or TRBV12-4 and TRBJ2-1; TRBD1 matches 8 bases. This CDR3 contains 12 residues. V was pared by 6 bases and J by 12 bases, with 7 bases of the junction left unmatched.

CDR3 bases: TGCAGCGTTGACGGCGGGACAGGGGACGAAAAACTGTTTTTT. This translates into CSVDGGTGDEKLFF. The V call is TRBV29-1, the J call TRBJ1-4; TRBD1 aligns across 10 bases. Germline lookup yields CDR1 SQVTM and CDR2 ANQGSEA. J lost 8 bases, V lost 3 bases, and 6 bases had no gene match. The CDR3 totals 14 residues.

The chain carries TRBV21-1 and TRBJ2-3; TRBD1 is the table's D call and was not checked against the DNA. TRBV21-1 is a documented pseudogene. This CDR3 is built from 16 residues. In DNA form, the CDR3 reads TGTGCCAGCAGATGGGGGGCAGGGGTCAGCACAGATACGCAGTATTTT. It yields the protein CASRWGAGVSTDTQYF.

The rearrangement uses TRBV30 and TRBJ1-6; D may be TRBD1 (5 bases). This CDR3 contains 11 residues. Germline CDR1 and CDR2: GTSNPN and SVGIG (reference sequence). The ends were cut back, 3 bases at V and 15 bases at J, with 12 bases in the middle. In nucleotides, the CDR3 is TGTGCCTGGAGGACAGTGGACATCCTCCACTTT. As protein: CAWRTVDILHF.

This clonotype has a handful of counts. CDR3 sequence: CASSLGTSGYKNNEQFF. CDR3 coding DNA: TGTGCCAGCAGCTTAGGGACTAGCGGGTATAAGAACAATGAGCAGTTCTTC. The chain couples TRBV7-3 to TRBJ2-1; 12 bases map to TRBD2. V gave up 2 bases and J gave up 5 bases; unmatched junction bases: 7. Germline loops: CDR1 SGHTA, CDR2 FQGTGA. CDR3 size: 17 residues. The variable domain in full, with the rest retrieved from reference TRBV7-3 and TRBJ2-1, is GAGVSQTPSNKVTEKGKYVELRCDPISGHTALYWYRQSLGQGPEFLIYFQGTGAADDSGLPNDRFFAVRPEGSVSTLKIQRTERGDSAVYLCASSLGTSGYKNNEQFFGPGTRLTVL.

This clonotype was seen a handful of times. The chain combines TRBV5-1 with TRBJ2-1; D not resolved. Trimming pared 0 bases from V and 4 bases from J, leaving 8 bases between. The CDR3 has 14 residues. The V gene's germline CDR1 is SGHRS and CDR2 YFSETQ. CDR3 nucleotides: TGCGCCAGCAGCTTGGCTGGCCATTACAATGAGCAGTTCTTC. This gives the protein CASSLAGHYNEQFF.

CDR3 nucleotides: TGTGCCAGCAGCACCCGACAGGGAGAGACTGAAGCTTTCTTT. It translates to CASSTRQGETEAFF. V is TRBV12-3 or TRBV12-4 and J is TRBJ1-1; TRBD1 matches 7 bases. V shed 6 bases, J shed 5 bases, and the junction held 9 bases outside the gene matches. This CDR3 has 14 residues.

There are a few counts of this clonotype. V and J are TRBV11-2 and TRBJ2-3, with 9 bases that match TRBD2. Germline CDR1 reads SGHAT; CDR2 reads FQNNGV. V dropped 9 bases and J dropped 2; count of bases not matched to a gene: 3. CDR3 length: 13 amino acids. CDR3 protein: CASSGGITDTQYF. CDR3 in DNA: TGTGCCAGTAGCGGGGGAATCACAGATACGCAGTATTTT.

The CDR3, as DNA: TGTGCCAGCAGCTTAGTTACAGGGAACTATGGCTACACCTTC. It codes for CASSLVTGNYGYTF. This chain uses TRBV11-2 with TRBJ1-2, with D possibly matching TRBD1 (6 bases). The CDR3 covers 14 residues. V was shortened by 1 base and J by 2 bases, with 8 bases between the two germline ends. The germline V gene has CDR1 SGHAT and CDR2 FQNNGV.

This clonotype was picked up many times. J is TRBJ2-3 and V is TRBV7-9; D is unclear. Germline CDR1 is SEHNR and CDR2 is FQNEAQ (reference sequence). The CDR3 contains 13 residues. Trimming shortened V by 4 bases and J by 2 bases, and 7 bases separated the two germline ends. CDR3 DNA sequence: TGTGCCAGCAGCTCCCGCACCACAGATACGCAGTATTTT. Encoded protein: CASSSRTTDTQYF.

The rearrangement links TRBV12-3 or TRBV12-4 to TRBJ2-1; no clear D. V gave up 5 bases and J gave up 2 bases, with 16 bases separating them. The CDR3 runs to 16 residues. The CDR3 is CASSPTGGPTYNEQFF. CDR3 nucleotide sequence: TGTGCCAGCAGTCCTACCGGCGGACCGACCTACAATGAGCAGTTCTTC.

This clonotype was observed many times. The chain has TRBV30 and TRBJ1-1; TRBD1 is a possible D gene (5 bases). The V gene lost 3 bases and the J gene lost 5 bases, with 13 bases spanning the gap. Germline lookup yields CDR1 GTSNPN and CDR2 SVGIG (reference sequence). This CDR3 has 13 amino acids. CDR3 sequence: CAWREGVGTEAFF. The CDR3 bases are TGTGCCTGGAGAGAAGGGGTGGGGACTGAAGCTTTCTTT. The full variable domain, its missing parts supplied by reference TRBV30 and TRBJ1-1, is SQTIHQWPATLVQPVGSPLSLECTVEGTSNPNLYWYRQAAGRGLQLLFYSVGIGQISSEVPQNLSASRPQDRQFILSSKKLLLSDSGFYLCAWREGVGTEAFFGQGTRLTVV.

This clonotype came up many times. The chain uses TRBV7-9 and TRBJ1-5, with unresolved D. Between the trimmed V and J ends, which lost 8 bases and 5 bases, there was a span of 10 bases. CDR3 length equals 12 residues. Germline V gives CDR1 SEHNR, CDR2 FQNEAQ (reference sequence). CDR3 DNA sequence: TGTGCCAGCTCACCGCGGGATCAGCCCCAGCATTTT. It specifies CASSPRDQPQHF.

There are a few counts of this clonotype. The chain's CDR3 is CASSKRGGTYEQYF. As DNA, the CDR3 is TGTGCCAGCAGCAAACGGGGCGGGACCTACGAGCAGTACTTC. This chain joins TRBV21-1 and TRBJ2-7; TRBD1 is taken as the D call from the table, unchecked against the DNA. TRBV21-1 is reported as a pseudogene. This CDR3 spans 14 amino acids.

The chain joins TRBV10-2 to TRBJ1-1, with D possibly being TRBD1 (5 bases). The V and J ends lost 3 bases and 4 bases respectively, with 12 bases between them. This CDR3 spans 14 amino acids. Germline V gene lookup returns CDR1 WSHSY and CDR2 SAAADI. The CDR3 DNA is TGCGCCAGCAGTGAAACCGGAAGGGGCACTGAAGCTTTCTTT. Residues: CASSETGRGTEAFF.

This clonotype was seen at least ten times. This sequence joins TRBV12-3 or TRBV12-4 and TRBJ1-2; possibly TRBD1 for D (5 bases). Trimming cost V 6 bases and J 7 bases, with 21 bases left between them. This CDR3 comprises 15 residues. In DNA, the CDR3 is TGTGCCAGCAGCGATAACAGGAGCCCGGCGGGTGGCTACACCTTC. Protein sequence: CASSDNRSPAGGYTF.

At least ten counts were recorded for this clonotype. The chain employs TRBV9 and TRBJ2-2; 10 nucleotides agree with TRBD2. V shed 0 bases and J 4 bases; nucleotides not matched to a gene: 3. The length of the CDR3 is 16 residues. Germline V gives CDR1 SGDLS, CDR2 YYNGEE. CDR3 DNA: TGTGCCAGCAGCGTAGTACCTAGCGGGGGCACCGGGGAGCTGTTTTTT. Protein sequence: CASSVVPSGGTGELFF.

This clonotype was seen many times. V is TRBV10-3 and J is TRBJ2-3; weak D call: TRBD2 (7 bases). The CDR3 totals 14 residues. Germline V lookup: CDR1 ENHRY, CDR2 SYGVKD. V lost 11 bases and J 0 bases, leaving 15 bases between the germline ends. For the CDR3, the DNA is TGTGCCGGAGGGCGGGGGCAAAGCACAGATACGCAGTATTTT. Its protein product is CAGGRGQSTDTQYF.

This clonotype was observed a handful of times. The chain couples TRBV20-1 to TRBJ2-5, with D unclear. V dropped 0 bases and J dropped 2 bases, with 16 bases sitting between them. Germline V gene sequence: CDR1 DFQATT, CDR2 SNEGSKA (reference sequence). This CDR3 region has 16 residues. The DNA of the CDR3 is TGCAGTGCTAGAGATGCGCAGGCCAGTATACAAGAGACCCAGTACTTC. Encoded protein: CSARDAQASIQETQYF.

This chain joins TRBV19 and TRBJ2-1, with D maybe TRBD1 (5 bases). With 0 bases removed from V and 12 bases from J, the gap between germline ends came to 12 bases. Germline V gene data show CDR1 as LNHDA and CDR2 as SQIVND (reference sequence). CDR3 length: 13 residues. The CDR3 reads CASSIEWGRWQFF. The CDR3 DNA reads TGTGCCAGTAGTATAGAATGGGGCCGCTGGCAGTTCTTC.